These T cell receptor beta chains were read from a single sample in a study of blood T cell repertoires in COVID-19. Generated by immunoSEQ multiplex PCR, the TCRdb table keeps only in-frame clones and is missing some. The sample has tens of thousands of clones, roughly 89% seen once. The sample taken for sequencing was PBMCs or T cells enriched from blood (not recorded which). The receptors derive from a woman aged 45-65 years with acute COVID-19. The CDR3 runs from the conserved cysteine through the conserved F or W. Each record gives: D gene, V gene, J gene, CDR3 protein. The D gene is left open where the match is weak.

>TRBD2|TRBV18|TRBJ2-1
CASSPPEGLANYNEQFF
>NA|TRBV3-1/TRBV3-2|TRBJ2-5
CASSQGAVGETQYF
>TRBD1|TRBV7-9|TRBJ2-5
CASSDRTGAETQYF
>NA|TRBV24-1|TRBJ2-5
CATSDLPGRRVQETQYF
>NA|TRBV7-3|TRBJ1-6
CASSLTGGALLNSPLHF
>TRBD1|TRBV28|TRBJ2-1
CASSAPGQGAHEQFF
>TRBD1|TRBV25-1|TRBJ1-2
CASSESGGRYGYTF
>NA|TRBV12-3/TRBV12-4|TRBJ2-7
CASSSTPTYEQYF
>NA|TRBV28|TRBJ2-1
CASSTQQGKRVYNEQFF
>TRBD1|TRBV27|TRBJ2-3
CASSSTGTGSLYF
>NA|TRBV7-9|TRBJ2-1
CASSNSWDNEQFF
>TRBD2|TRBV3-1/TRBV3-2|TRBJ2-1
CASSQDAAGGHHNEQFF
>NA|TRBV5-6|TRBJ2-1
CASSLGGRDYNEQFF
>NA|TRBV7-3|TRBJ2-6
CASSLTGGSGANVLTF
>NA|TRBV7-8|TRBJ1-3
CASSLTGTGNTIYF
>TRBD2|TRBV4-2|TRBJ2-7
CASSQEAGRALYEQYF
>TRBD2|TRBV10-3|TRBJ2-5
CAIKPGLDVETQYF
>NA|TRBV7-2|TRBJ1-1
CASSLVPGGGTEAFF
>NA|TRBV6-5|TRBJ2-5
CASWRMGETQYF
>NA|TRBV6-1|TRBJ1-2
CASSEAAGIRDGYTF
>NA|TRBV6-5|TRBJ1-3
CASSYVGGESGNTIYF
>NA|TRBV27|TRBJ1-2
CASSSTSYGYTF
>NA|TRBV11-2|TRBJ2-7
CASIPRNGGTYEQYF
>NA|TRBV27|TRBJ1-2
CASRAMAGPNYGYTF
>TRBD1|TRBV30|TRBJ2-3
CASRTGRTDTQYF
>TRBD1|TRBV6-5|TRBJ1-5
CASKQGIHQPQHF
>NA|TRBV18|TRBJ2-7
CASSRASAGASDEQYF
>TRBD1|TRBV7-2|TRBJ1-1
CASSQGAGAFF
>NA|TRBV5-4|TRBJ2-1
CASSFSGNEQFF
>NA|TRBV5-4|TRBJ2-7
CASSPGTAGEQYF
>NA|TRBV27|TRBJ1-2
CASSLGHNYGYTF
>NA|TRBV19|TRBJ1-1
CASSRWYSAFF
>NA|TRBV5-1|TRBJ2-1
CASSLQGEVNEQFF
>NA|TRBV18|TRBJ1-1
CASSRRDTEAFF
>NA|TRBV18|TRBJ1-1
CASSPPLSSGGTEAFF
>NA|TRBV19|TRBJ1-3
CASSTWAVLSGNTIYF
>NA|TRBV6-5|TRBJ2-1
CASSYSAADNEQFF
>TRBD2|TRBV9|TRBJ2-5
CASSEGGTSGQETQYF
>NA|TRBV27|TRBJ2-7
CASSLSPTYEQYF
>NA|TRBV27|TRBJ2-7
CASSSNSRYEQYF
>NA|TRBV3-1/TRBV3-2|TRBJ2-7
CASSWDISSYEQYF
>TRBD2|TRBV30|TRBJ2-7
CAWGREQYEQYF